This T cell receptor (beta chain) is drawn from a study of T cells in localized non-small cell lung cancer. As to this clone: What it binds is not known.

The repertoire was sequenced with immunoSEQ multiplex PCR; TCRdb's copy has only in-frame clones and lacks some. The data contain tens of thousands of clones, around 89% of them seen just once; the ten biggest clones take up 20% to 25%. V dropped 4 bases and J dropped 5 bases, with 11 bases sitting between them. Germline lookup yields CDR1 GTSNPN and CDR2 SVGIG (reference sequence). There are 12 residues in the CDR3. Study-wide results and limits: With higher T cell density in blood came longer overall survival. The tumor had only one region sequenced, so heterogeneity remains possible.

Sequenced here: peripheral blood, sampled before any cancer treatment. This sequence was found in a woman aged 35 to 75 with stage I squamous cell lung carcinoma. The genes are TRBV30 and TRBJ1-1, with TRBD1 as a possible D gene (5 bases). The DNA for the CDR3 is TGTGCCTGGACGGCAGGGAAAACTGAAGCTTTCTTT. Translated: CAWTAGKTEAFF.